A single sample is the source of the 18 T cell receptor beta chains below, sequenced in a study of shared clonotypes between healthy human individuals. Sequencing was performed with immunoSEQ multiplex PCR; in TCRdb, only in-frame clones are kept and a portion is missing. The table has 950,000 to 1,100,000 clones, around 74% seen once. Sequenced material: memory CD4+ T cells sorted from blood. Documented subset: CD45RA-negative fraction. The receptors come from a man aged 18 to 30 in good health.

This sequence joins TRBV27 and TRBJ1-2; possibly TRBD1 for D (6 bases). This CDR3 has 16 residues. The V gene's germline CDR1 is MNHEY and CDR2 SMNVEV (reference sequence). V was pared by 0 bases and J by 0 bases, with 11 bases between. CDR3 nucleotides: TGTGCCAGCAGTTTATCGGGGGCTATAGCTAACTATGGCTACACCTTC. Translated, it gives CASSLSGAIANYGYTF.

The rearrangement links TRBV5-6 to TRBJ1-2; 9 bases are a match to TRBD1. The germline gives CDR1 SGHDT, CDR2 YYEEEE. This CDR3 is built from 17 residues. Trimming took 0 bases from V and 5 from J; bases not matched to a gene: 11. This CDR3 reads CASSLDARTGVGYGYTF. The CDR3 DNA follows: TGTGCCAGCAGCTTGGACGCTCGGACAGGGGTGGGATATGGCTACACCTTC.

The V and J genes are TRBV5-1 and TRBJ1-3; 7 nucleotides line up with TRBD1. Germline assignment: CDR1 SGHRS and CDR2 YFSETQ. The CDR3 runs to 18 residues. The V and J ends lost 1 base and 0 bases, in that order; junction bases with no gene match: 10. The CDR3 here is CASSLIGTDSFSGNTIYF. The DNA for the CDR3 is TGCGCCAGCAGCTTGATTGGGACAGATTCCTTCTCTGGAAACACCATATATTTT.

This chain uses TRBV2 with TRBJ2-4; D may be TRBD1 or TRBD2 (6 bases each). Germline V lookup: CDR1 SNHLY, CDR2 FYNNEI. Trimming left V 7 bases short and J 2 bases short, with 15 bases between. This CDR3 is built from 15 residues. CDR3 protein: CASTPRGASKNIQYF. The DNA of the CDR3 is TGTGCCAGCACCCCAAGGGGGGCGTCCAAAAACATTCAGTACTTC.

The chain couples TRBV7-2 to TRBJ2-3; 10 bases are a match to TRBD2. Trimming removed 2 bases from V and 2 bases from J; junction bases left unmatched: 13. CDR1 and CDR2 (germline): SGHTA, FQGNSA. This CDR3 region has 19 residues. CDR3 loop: CASSLRVGAGGTLTDTQYF. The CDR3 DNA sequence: TGTGCCAGCAGCTTAAGAGTCGGAGCGGGAGGGACCCTCACAGATACGCAGTATTTT.

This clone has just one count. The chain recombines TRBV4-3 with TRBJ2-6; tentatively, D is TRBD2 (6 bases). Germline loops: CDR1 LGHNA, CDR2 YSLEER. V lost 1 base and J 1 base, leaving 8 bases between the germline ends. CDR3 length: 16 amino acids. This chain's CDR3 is CASSQGGGSGANVLTF. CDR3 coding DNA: TGCGCCAGCAGCCAAGGTGGGGGGTCTGGGGCCAACGTCCTGACTTTC.

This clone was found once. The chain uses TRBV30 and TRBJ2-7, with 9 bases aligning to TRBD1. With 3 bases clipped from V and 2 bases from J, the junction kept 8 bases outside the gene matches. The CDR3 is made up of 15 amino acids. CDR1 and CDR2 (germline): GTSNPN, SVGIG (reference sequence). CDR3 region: CAWSPPTGGAYEQYF. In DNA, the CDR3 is TGTGCCTGGAGCCCCCCTACAGGGGGCGCCTACGAGCAGTACTTC.

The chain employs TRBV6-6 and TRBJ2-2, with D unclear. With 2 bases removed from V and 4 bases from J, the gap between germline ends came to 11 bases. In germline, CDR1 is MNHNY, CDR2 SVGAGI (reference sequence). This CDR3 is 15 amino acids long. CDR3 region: CASSYGRASTGELFF. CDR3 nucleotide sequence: TGTGCCAGCAGTTACGGACGTGCAAGCACCGGGGAGCTGTTTTTT.

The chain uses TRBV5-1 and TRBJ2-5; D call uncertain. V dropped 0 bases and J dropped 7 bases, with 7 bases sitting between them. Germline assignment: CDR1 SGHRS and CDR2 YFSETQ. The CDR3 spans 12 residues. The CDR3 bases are TGCGCCAGCAGCTTGGATATGGGGACCCAGTACTTC. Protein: CASSLDMGTQYF.

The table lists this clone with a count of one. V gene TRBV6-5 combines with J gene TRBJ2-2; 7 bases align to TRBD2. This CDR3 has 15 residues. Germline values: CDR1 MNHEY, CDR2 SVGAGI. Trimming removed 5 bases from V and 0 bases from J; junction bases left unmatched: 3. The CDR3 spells CASSAGLTNTGELFF. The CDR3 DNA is TGTGCCAGCAGTGCGGGACTAACGAACACCGGGGAGCTGTTTTTT.

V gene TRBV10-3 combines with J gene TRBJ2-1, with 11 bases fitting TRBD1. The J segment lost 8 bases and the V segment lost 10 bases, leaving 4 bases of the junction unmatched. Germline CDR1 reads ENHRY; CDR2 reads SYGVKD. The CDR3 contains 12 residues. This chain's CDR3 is CATGTGGHEQFF. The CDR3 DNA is TGTGCCACCGGGACAGGGGGACATGAGCAGTTCTTC.

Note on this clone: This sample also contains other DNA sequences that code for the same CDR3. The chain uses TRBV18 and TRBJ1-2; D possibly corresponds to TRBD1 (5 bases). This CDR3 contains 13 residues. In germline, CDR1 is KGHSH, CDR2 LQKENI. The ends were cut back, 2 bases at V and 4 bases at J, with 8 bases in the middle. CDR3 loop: CASSPDRSYGYTF. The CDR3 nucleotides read TGTGCCAGCTCACCAGACAGAAGCTATGGCTACACCTTC.

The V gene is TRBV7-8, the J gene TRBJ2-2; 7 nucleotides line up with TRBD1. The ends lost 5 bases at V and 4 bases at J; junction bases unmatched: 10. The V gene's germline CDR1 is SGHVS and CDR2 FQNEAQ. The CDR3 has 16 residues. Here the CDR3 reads CASSPGQAQLTGELFF. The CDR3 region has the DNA TGTGCCAGCAGCCCCGGACAGGCCCAGCTCACCGGGGAGCTGTTTTTT.

In DNA form, the CDR3 reads TGTGCCAGCAGCCCTGACGGAGCAGGTTTCGAGCAGTACTTC. Amino acid sequence: CASSPDGAGFEQYF. The genes are TRBV6-5 and TRBJ2-7, with D unclear. The CDR3 is 14 amino acids. The germline CDR1 and CDR2 sequences are MNHEY and SVGAGI. The V end was cut by 6 bases, the J end by 6 bases, with 18 bases between.

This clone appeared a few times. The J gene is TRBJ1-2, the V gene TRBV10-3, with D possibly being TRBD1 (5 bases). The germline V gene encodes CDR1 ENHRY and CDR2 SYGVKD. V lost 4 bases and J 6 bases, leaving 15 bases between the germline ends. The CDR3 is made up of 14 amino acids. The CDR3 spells CAISGGKGPHGYTF. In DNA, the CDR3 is TGTGCCATCAGTGGGGGGAAGGGTCCCCATGGCTACACCTTC.

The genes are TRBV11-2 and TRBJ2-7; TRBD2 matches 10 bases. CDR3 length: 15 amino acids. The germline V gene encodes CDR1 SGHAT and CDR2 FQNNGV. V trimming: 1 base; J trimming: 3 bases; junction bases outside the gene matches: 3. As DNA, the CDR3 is TGTGCCAGCAGCTTAGGACTAGCGGGCTTCTACGAGCAGTACTTC. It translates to CASSLGLAGFYEQYF.

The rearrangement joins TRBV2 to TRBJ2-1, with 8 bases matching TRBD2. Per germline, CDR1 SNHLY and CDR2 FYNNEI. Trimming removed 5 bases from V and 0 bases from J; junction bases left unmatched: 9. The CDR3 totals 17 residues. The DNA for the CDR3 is TGTGCCAGCAGTCCCAAGGGCGGGAGGTCCTCCTACAATGAGCAGTTCTTC. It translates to CASSPKGGRSSYNEQFF.

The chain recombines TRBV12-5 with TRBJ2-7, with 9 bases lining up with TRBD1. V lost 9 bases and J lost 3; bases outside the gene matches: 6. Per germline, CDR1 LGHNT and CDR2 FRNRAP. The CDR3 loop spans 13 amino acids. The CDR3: CARKGQGLYEQYF. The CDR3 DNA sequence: TGTGCTAGAAAGGGACAGGGTCTCTACGAGCAGTACTTC.